This TCR beta chain emerged from a study of T cells in localized non-small cell lung cancer. CDR1 LNHDA and CDR2 SQIVND come from the germline V gene (reference sequence). The CDR3 is made up of 14 amino acids. V gave up 5 bases and J gave up 5 bases, with 14 bases separating them. Method: immunoSEQ multiplex PCR; TCRdb's copy keeps in-frame clones and lacks some. The data show approximately 41,000 clones, more than 70% seen once. This specimen was peripheral blood, taken before any cancer treatment. This TCR was recovered from a female donor aged 60 or older with stage I squamous cell lung carcinoma. The V gene is TRBV19, the J gene TRBJ2-3, with a possible D match to TRBD2 (5 bases). CDR3 bases: TGTGCCAGTAGTGCCCCGGGGAGAAGAGATACGCAGTATTTT. It translates to CASSAPGRRDTQYF.